These 18 T cell receptor beta chains came from one sample sequenced in a study of blood T cell repertoires in COVID-19. Assay: immunoSEQ multiplex PCR; the TCRdb copy retains only in-frame clones and omits some. This table has under 60,000 clones, roughly 87% appearing once. Material for sequencing was peripheral blood. These receptors originate from a man between 60 and 75 years old with acute or convalescent COVID-19.

V gene TRBV5-1 combines with J gene TRBJ1-2; no firm D call. The germline V gene has CDR1 SGHRS and CDR2 YFSETQ. This CDR3 is 13 amino acids long. Trimming took 0 bases from V and 8 from J, leaving 11 bases between them. The CDR3 bases are TGCGCCAGCAGCTTGGGCGGCGGCGGCGGCTACACCTTC. Translated, it gives CASSLGGGGGYTF.

This clone appeared a single time. The chain combines TRBV7-9 with TRBJ2-2; D unclear. Germline CDR1 reads SEHNR; CDR2 reads FQNEAQ (reference sequence). V lost 5 bases, J lost 7 bases, and 11 bases lay in between. The CDR3 is made up of 13 amino acids. This CDR3 reads CASSANSGGELFF. The CDR3 coding sequence is TGTGCCAGCAGCGCCAACAGTGGCGGGGAGCTGTTTTTT.

V gene TRBV5-1 combines with J gene TRBJ1-6; the match to TRBD1 covers 10 bases. With 4 bases clipped from V and 13 bases from J, the junction kept 8 bases outside the gene matches. CDR1 SGHRS and CDR2 YFSETQ come from the germline V gene. The CDR3 has 14 residues. Written as DNA, the CDR3 is TGCGCCAGCAGCCTATCGGGGACAGGGGCCCCCCTCCACTTT. The encoded protein is CASSLSGTGAPLHF.

V is TRBV6-5 and J is TRBJ2-7; a possible D gene is TRBD1 (6 bases). Looked up from germline, CDR1 is MNHEY and CDR2 is SVGAGI. The V and J ends lost 2 bases and 0 bases respectively, with 11 bases between them. The CDR3 is 15 residues long. CDR3 DNA: TGTGCCAGCAGTTACGGGCAGGGGAGCTCCTACGAGCAGTACTTC. This gives the protein CASSYGQGSSYEQYF.

The rearrangement joins TRBV5-4 to TRBJ1-6, with D hard to call. Germline CDR1 is SGHNT and CDR2 is YYREEE (reference sequence). Trimming removed 2 bases at V and 7 bases at J, with 25 bases between. This CDR3 spans 19 amino acids. The CDR3 loop is CASSFRPFGLTGKNSPLHF. DNA for the CDR3: TGTGCCAGCAGCTTCCGGCCGTTCGGCTTGACGGGTAAAAATTCACCCCTCCACTTT.

The chain uses TRBV7-8 and TRBJ2-7, with 11 bases identical to TRBD1. V dropped 4 bases and J dropped 2; count of bases not matched to a gene: 7. CDR3 length: 16 amino acids. The germline CDR1 and CDR2 sequences are SGHVS and FQNEAQ. CDR3: CASSSREGQGAYEQYF. Here the CDR3 DNA reads TGTGCCAGCAGCTCACGAGAGGGACAGGGGGCCTACGAGCAGTACTTC.

This clone was picked up one time. The chain uses TRBV3-1 (or the pseudogene TRBV3-2) and TRBJ2-5; 8 bases match TRBD1. The CDR3 length is 15 residues. J lost 3 bases, V lost 3 bases, and 6 bases had no gene match. The germline V gene has CDR1 LGHDT and CDR2 YNNKEL (reference sequence). The CDR3 DNA reads as TGTGCCAGCAGCCATGGGACAGGAAAAGAAGAGACCCAGTACTTC. Its translation is CASSHGTGKEETQYF.

The chain recombines TRBV30 with TRBJ1-1, with TRBD1 as a possible D gene (6 bases). Trimming pared 5 bases from V and 2 bases from J, leaving 12 bases between. CDR1 and CDR2 (germline): GTSNPN, SVGIG (reference sequence). The CDR3 is 13 residues long. For the CDR3, the DNA is TGTGCCTGGGGGCGGGGGGCCAACACTGAAGCTTTCTTT. It codes for CAWGRGANTEAFF.

The CDR3 sequence is CASRGQYSNQPQHF. The CDR3 DNA follows: TGTGCCAGTAGGGGACAGTATAGCAATCAGCCCCAGCATTTT. V and J are TRBV19 and TRBJ1-5; 7 bases map to TRBD1. The CDR3 extends over 14 amino acids. Germline CDR1 LNHDA, CDR2 SQIVND (reference sequence). With 6 bases clipped from V and 0 bases from J, the junction kept 2 bases outside the gene matches.

The chain uses TRBV19 and TRBJ1-1; perhaps TRBD1 as D (6 bases). V lost 5 bases and J lost 6, with 13 bases in between. CDR3 length: 13 amino acids. The germline V gene has CDR1 LNHDA and CDR2 SQIVND (reference sequence). CDR3 loop: CASSFPGESEAFF. The CDR3 DNA reads as TGTGCCAGTAGTTTCCCAGGGGAATCTGAAGCTTTCTTT.

The V and J genes are TRBV5-1 and TRBJ2-1; 8 nucleotides match TRBD1. The V gene end was trimmed by 4 bases and the J gene end by 0 bases; junction bases not matched to a gene: 9. This CDR3 contains 17 residues. The germline V gene has CDR1 SGHRS and CDR2 YFSETQ. CDR3 in DNA: TGCGCCAGCAGCGGGGGCCCAACAGGGGGCTCCTACAATGAGCAGTTCTTC. Translation gives CASSGGPTGGSYNEQFF.

The genes are TRBV11-2 and TRBJ2-3, with no clear D. CDR1 SGHAT and CDR2 FQNNGV come from the germline V gene. The V end lost 8 bases, the J end lost 5 bases, and 17 bases lay between the germline ends. This CDR3 is built from 14 residues. CDR3 nucleotides: TGTGCCAGCTGCGTTGAGTTTCGAGGAGATACGCAGTATTTT. Its protein product is CASCVEFRGDTQYF.

This chain connects TRBV7-9 to TRBJ2-3; TRBD1 agrees at 7 bases. J gave up 6 bases and V 1 base, and 13 bases lay outside the gene matches. CDR3 length: 17 residues. Germline V gene data show CDR1 as SEHNR and CDR2 as FQNEAQ (reference sequence). The CDR3 region is CASSLVSGTAVPDTQYF. CDR3 nucleotide sequence: TGTGCCAGCAGCTTAGTTTCCGGGACAGCGGTCCCCGATACGCAGTATTTT. Drawing the rest from reference TRBV7-9 and TRBJ2-3, the complete variable domain is DTGVSQNPRHKITKRGQNVTFRCDPISEHNRLYWYRQTLGQGPEFLTYFQNEAQLEKSRLLSDRFSAERPKGSFSTLEIQRTEQGDSAMYLCASSLVSGTAVPDTQYFGPGTRLTVL.

The V gene is TRBV19, the J gene TRBJ1-1; 8 bases align to TRBD1. Germline V CDR1 and CDR2: LNHDA, SQIVND (reference sequence). The junction had 13 bases not matched to a gene; V was cut back by 0 bases and J by 4 bases. CDR3 length equals 18 residues. The CDR3 here is CASSIDLRRGQGGTEAFF. The CDR3 DNA reads TGTGCCAGTAGTATAGATCTCCGACGCGGACAGGGCGGCACTGAAGCTTTCTTT.

The chain uses TRBV27 and TRBJ1-5, with D perhaps TRBD1 (5 bases). This CDR3 has 15 amino acids. The ends were cut back, 4 bases at V and 4 bases at J, with 14 bases in the middle. The germline gives CDR1 MNHEY, CDR2 SMNVEV (reference sequence). CDR3 in DNA: TGTGCCAGCAGTTCCTTCCAGGGTAATAATCAGCCCCAGCATTTT. Translation: CASSSFQGNNQPQHF.

V is TRBV6-5 and J is TRBJ2-7, with D perhaps TRBD1 (6 bases). Per germline, CDR1 MNHEY and CDR2 SVGAGI. The CDR3 has 13 amino acids. Deletions cut 6 bases from V and 4 bases from J, with 13 bases between. This CDR3 is CASSRLQGYEQYF. The DNA for the CDR3 is TGTGCCAGCAGCCGCCTACAGGGTTACGAGCAGTACTTC.

The chain employs TRBV3-1 (or the pseudogene TRBV3-2) and TRBJ2-1; 8 nucleotides line up with TRBD2. This CDR3 contains 16 residues. Germline assignment: CDR1 LGHDT and CDR2 YNNKEL (reference sequence). The junction had 5 bases not matched to a gene; V was cut back by 0 bases and J by 4 bases. The CDR3 DNA reads TGTGCCAGCAGCCAAGAATTGGCGGGGGGTTACAATGAGCAGTTCTTC. Protein: CASSQELAGGYNEQFF.

V and J are TRBV30 and TRBJ1-5; the D gene is possibly TRBD1 (5 bases). The CDR3 length is 14 residues. Trimming left V 0 bases short and J 2 bases short, with 8 bases between. Germline V gene data show CDR1 as GTSNPN and CDR2 as SVGIG (reference sequence). This CDR3 reads CAWSVQGGNQPQHF. The DNA of the CDR3 is TGTGCCTGGAGTGTACAAGGGGGCAATCAGCCCCAGCATTTT. The variable domain in full, with the rest retrieved from reference TRBV30 and TRBJ1-5, is SQTIHQWPATLVQPVGSPLSLECTVEGTSNPNLYWYRQAAGRGLQLLFYSVGIGQISSEVPQNLSASRPQDRQFILSSKKLLLSDSGFYLCAWSVQGGNQPQHFGDGTRLSIL.